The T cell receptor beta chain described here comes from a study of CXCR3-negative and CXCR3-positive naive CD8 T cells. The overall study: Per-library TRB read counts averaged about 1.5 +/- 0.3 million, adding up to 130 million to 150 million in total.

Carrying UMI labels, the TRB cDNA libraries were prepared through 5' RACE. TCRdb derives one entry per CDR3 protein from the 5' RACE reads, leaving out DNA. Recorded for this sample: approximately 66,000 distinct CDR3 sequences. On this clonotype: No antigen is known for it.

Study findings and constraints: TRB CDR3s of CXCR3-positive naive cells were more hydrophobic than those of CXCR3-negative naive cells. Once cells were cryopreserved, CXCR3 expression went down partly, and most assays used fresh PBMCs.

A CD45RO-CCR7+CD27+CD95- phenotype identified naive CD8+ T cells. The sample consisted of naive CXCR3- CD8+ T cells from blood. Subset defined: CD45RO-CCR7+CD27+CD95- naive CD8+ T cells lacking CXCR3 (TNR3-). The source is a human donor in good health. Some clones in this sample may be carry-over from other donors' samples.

The CDR3 protein is CASSTRDRSYEQYF. The genes are TRBV7-6 and TRBJ2-7; with no DNA, the TCRdb D assignment of TRBD1 cannot be verified. The CDR3 totals 14 residues. Germline assignment: CDR1 SGHVS and CDR2 FNYEAQ.